This TCR beta chain was sequenced for a study of memory CD4+ T cells and cytomegalovirus serostatus. Study in general: Healthy Belgian adult donors included roughly nine CMV-positive and 20 to 30 CMV-negative people.

Study results and limitations: The CMV-associated TCR signature appears largely within the CD4+ memory repertoire.

Concerning this clone: Its specificity is unknown.

Here immunoSEQ multiplex PCR was the method, and the copy in TCRdb shows in-frame clones only, minus some. The sample lists 45,000 to 65,000 clones, around 83% seen once, with 1.5% to 2.5% in the top ten. The sort gate was single viable CD3+CD4+CD8-CD45RO+ cells for memory CD4+ T cells. Donors' CMV status reflects serum IgG against pp150, pp28, p38, p52. Positive selection with CD4 microbeads enriched total CD4+ T cells. CDR1 MDHEN and CDR2 SYDVKM come from the germline V gene. This CDR3 is built from 14 residues. V lost 6 bases to trimming and J lost 3 bases, with 15 bases between them. The sequenced sample consisted of memory CD4+ T cells from blood. The chain uses TRBV28 and TRBJ2-7; TRBD1 or TRBD2 may be the D gene (6 bases each). This TCR came from an adult in good health and CMV-seropositive. CDR3 nucleotides: TGTGCCAGCAGACCAGTAGGGGGAGGCTACGAGCAGTACTTC. This sequence encodes CASRPVGGGYEQYF. Full variable domain (remainder filled in from reference TRBV28 and TRBJ2-7): DVKVTQSSRYLVKRTGEKVFLECVQDMDHENMFWYRQDPGLGLRLIYFSYDVKMKEKGDIPEGYSVSREKKERFSLILESASTNQTSMYLCASRPVGGGYEQYFGPGTRLTVT.